A single sample is the source of the 27 T cell receptor beta chains below, sequenced in a study of blood T cell repertoires in COVID-19. The assay was immunoSEQ multiplex PCR, and TCRdb's table has in-frame clones only and misses some. The profile shows 380,000 or so clones, roughly 90% of them singletons. Sequenced: peripheral blood. These receptors were taken from a man aged 35-49 years with acute or convalescent COVID-19.

V and J are TRBV6-2 or TRBV6-3 and TRBJ2-2, with a weak D call TRBD1 (5 bases). Germline V gene lookup returns CDR1 MNHEY and CDR2 SVGEGT. This CDR3 region has 16 residues. Trimming stripped 5 bases from V and 4 bases from J, with 17 bases between. CDR3 residues: CASSAKHRTGTGELFF. For the CDR3, the DNA is TGTGCCAGCAGTGCCAAACACAGGACGGGCACCGGGGAGCTGTTTTTT.

The chain couples TRBV9 to TRBJ2-3; D possibly corresponds to TRBD1 (5 bases). The V gene lost 4 bases and the J gene lost 1 base, with 19 bases spanning the gap. Germline CDR1 SGDLS, CDR2 YYNGEE. The CDR3 runs 17 residues. In DNA, the CDR3 is TGTGCCAGCAGCTCCCGGACAACAGGAGTGGGCACAGATACGCAGTATTTT. Translating it yields CASSSRTTGVGTDTQYF.

V usage is TRBV6-5 and J usage is TRBJ2-7, with D tentatively TRBD2 (5 bases). V lost 2 bases and J lost 4, with 18 bases in between. The CDR3 runs to 16 residues. Germline assignment: CDR1 MNHEY and CDR2 SVGAGI. CDR3 DNA sequence: TGTGCCAGCAGTTACGATCCCGGCGGGCGTGGGTACGAGCAGTACTTC. This sequence encodes CASSYDPGGRGYEQYF.

The chain is built from TRBV3-1 (or the pseudogene TRBV3-2) and TRBJ2-7, with TRBD1 identical over 10 bases. The germline V gene has CDR1 LGHDT and CDR2 YNNKEL (reference sequence). Trimming at V came to 9 bases and at J to 3 bases, leaving 11 bases not matched to a gene. This CDR3 spans 15 amino acids. The CDR3 protein is CASFGWGQGNYEQYF. For the CDR3, the DNA is TGTGCCAGTTTCGGATGGGGACAGGGGAACTACGAGCAGTACTTC.

V is TRBV5-1 and J is TRBJ2-3, with 7 bases lining up with TRBD1. J was trimmed by 6 bases and V by 2 bases; bases with no gene match: 3. Per germline, CDR1 SGHRS and CDR2 YFSETQ. CDR3 length: 13 amino acids. The CDR3 loop is CASSFHRGDTQYF. CDR3 DNA: TGCGCCAGCAGCTTCCACAGGGGCGATACGCAGTATTTT.

This chain joins TRBV27 and TRBJ1-2; D may be TRBD1 (6 bases). CDR1 and CDR2 from the germline V gene are MNHEY and SMNVEV (reference sequence). The CDR3 sequence is 13 residues long. V gave up 8 bases and J gave up 6 bases, with 16 bases separating them. CDR3 sequence reads: CASSMGGGDGYTF. As DNA, the CDR3 is TGTGCCAGCTCTATGGGGGGGGGCGATGGCTACACCTTC.

The chain recombines TRBV10-3 with TRBJ1-5; 10 positions match TRBD1. Germline CDR1 and CDR2: ENHRY and SYGVKD. With 5 bases clipped from V and 1 base from J, the junction kept 5 bases outside the gene matches. CDR3 length: 16 residues. The CDR3 region has the DNA TGTGCCATCAGTCCCGGGACAGGGGACAGCAATCAGCCCCAGCATTTT. Protein product: CAISPGTGDSNQPQHF.

The chain combines TRBV7-3 with TRBJ2-5, with TRBD1 identical over 8 bases. The length of the CDR3 is 14 residues. With V trimmed by 5 bases and J by 1 base, 3 bases remained unmatched. CDR1 is SGHTA, CDR2 FQGTGA, per germline. The CDR3 DNA follows: TGTGCCAGCAGCCCGGACAGGGTCCAAGAGACCCAGTACTTC. As protein: CASSPDRVQETQYF.

The chain combines TRBV15 with TRBJ1-2; 9 bases line up with TRBD1. The V gene end was trimmed by 5 bases and the J gene end by 8 bases; junction bases not matched to a gene: 6. Germline lookup yields CDR1 LNHNV and CDR2 YYDKDF (reference sequence). The CDR3 has 13 residues. The CDR3 sequence is CATSARQGGGYTF. DNA of the CDR3: TGTGCCACCAGCGCCCGACAGGGGGGCGGCTACACCTTC.

This clone was detected only once. This chain uses TRBV27 with TRBJ1-1; no clear D gene. V shed 0 bases and J shed 1 base, with 9 bases lying between them. CDR1 and CDR2 (germline): MNHEY, SMNVEV (reference sequence). The CDR3 has 15 amino acids. The CDR3 DNA is TGTGCCAGCAGTTTATCGATATCAGGGAACACTGAAGCTTTCTTT. Amino acids: CASSLSISGNTEAFF.

The chain couples TRBV19 to TRBJ2-2; 7 nucleotides align to TRBD2. J lost 0 bases, V lost 4 bases, and 11 bases had no gene match. The CDR3 covers 18 residues. CDR1 and CDR2 (germline): LNHDA, SQIVND (reference sequence). The CDR3 sequence: CASSTPGLGETNTGELFF. CDR3 nucleotide sequence: TGTGCCAGTAGTACACCCGGACTAGGTGAAACGAACACCGGGGAGCTGTTTTTT.

This sequence joins TRBV29-1 and TRBJ2-2; 12 nucleotides agree with TRBD2. The CDR3 length is 14 residues. Germline lookup yields CDR1 SQVTM and CDR2 ANQGSEA. V gave up 5 bases and J gave up 6 bases; unmatched junction bases: 4. CDR3: CSVPASGGAGELFF. The DNA for the CDR3 is TGCAGCGTTCCCGCTAGCGGGGGGGCCGGGGAGCTGTTTTTT.

The V call is TRBV28, the J call TRBJ1-1; TRBD1 aligns across 9 bases. J was trimmed by 4 bases and V by 5 bases; bases with no gene match: 8. Looked up from germline, CDR1 is MDHEN and CDR2 is SYDVKM. The CDR3 is 15 amino acids. The DNA for the CDR3 is TGTGCCAGCAGTGCGACACAGGGGGCGCCCACTGAAGCTTTCTTT. Protein: CASSATQGAPTEAFF. The complete variable domain, with remaining parts taken from reference TRBV28 and TRBJ1-1, reads DVKVTQSSRYLVKRTGEKVFLECVQDMDHENMFWYRQDPGLGLRLIYFSYDVKMKEKGDIPEGYSVSREKKERFSLILESASTNQTSMYLCASSATQGAPTEAFFGQGTRLTVV.

The V gene is TRBV28, the J gene TRBJ2-7, with TRBD2 matching over 12 bases. Unmatched junction bases numbered 8, after V lost 5 bases and J lost 6 bases. CDR1 is MDHEN and CDR2 is SYDVKM in the germline V gene. This CDR3 is 15 amino acids long. As DNA, the CDR3 is TGTGCCAGCAGTCCTAGCGGGAGGGCCTCGAGCGAGCAGTACTTC. Its translation is CASSPSGRASSEQYF.

The J gene is TRBJ1-2, the V gene TRBV9, with a tentative D call TRBD1 (6 bases). Trimming pared 0 bases from V and 3 bases from J, leaving 12 bases between. From germline, CDR1 is SGDLS and CDR2 YYNGEE. This CDR3 spans 15 amino acids. Here the CDR3 DNA reads TGTGCCAGCAGCGTAGTGGGGGGGCATGACTATGGCTACACCTTC. As protein: CASSVVGGHDYGYTF.

Comments on this clone: This CDR3 is also generated by other DNA sequences in the sample. CDR3 in amino acids: CAWSSGNYGYTF. CDR3 DNA sequence: TGTGCCTGGAGTTCAGGGAACTATGGCTACACCTTC. The chain links TRBV30 to TRBJ1-2; possible D gene TRBD1, 5 bases. Trimming removed 2 bases at V and 2 bases at J, with 6 bases between. Germline CDR1 reads GTSNPN; CDR2 reads SVGIG (reference sequence). The CDR3 spans 12 residues.

The chain couples TRBV2 to TRBJ2-1, with D perhaps TRBD1 (5 bases). The CDR3 runs to 16 residues. Germline CDR1 SNHLY, CDR2 FYNNEI. V was trimmed by 5 bases and J by 2 bases, leaving 16 bases between them. DNA of the CDR3: TGTGCCAGCAGTTCCCCAGGGAAGGGCCCCTACAATGAGCAGTTCTTC. Translated: CASSSPGKGPYNEQFF. Full variable domain (remainder filled in from reference TRBV2 and TRBJ2-1): EPEVTQTPSHQVTQMGQEVILRCVPISNHLYFYWYRQILGQKVEFLVSFYNNEISEKSEIFDDQFSVERPDGSNFTLKIRSTKLEDSAMYFCASSSPGKGPYNEQFFGPGTRLTVL.

The chain couples TRBV20-1 to TRBJ1-2; possibly TRBD1 for D (6 bases). CDR3 length: 11 amino acids. CDR1 and CDR2 (germline): DFQATT, SNEGSKA (reference sequence). With 3 bases removed from V and 8 bases from J, the gap between germline ends came to 10 bases. CDR3 sequence (DNA): TGCAGTGCTAGCCGGGGGGGCGGCTACACCTTC. This encodes CSASRGGGYTF.

The CDR3: CASSYRDRVRQEQFF. The CDR3 DNA reads as TGTGCCAGCAGTTACAGGGACAGGGTGAGACAGGAGCAGTTCTTC. V gene TRBV6-6 combines with J gene TRBJ2-1; 9 positions match TRBD1. CDR3 length: 15 residues. Trimming took 2 bases from V and 10 from J; bases not matched to a gene: 9. Germline lookup yields CDR1 MNHNY and CDR2 SVGAGI (reference sequence).

This clone has only one observation. The chain couples TRBV2 to TRBJ2-2; 10 nucleotides align to TRBD2. J lost 5 bases, V lost 7 bases, and 7 bases had no gene match. Per germline, CDR1 SNHLY and CDR2 FYNNEI. CDR3 length equals 15 residues. CDR3 coding DNA: TGTGCCAGCACTGGGACTAGCGCCCATACCGGGGAGCTGTTTTTT. It codes for CASTGTSAHTGELFF.

The chain employs TRBV4-3 and TRBJ2-7; D uncertain. Per germline, CDR1 LGHNA and CDR2 YSLEER. The CDR3 has 15 residues. Trimming removed 1 base at V and 4 bases at J, with 14 bases between. The CDR3 spells CASSQGPNVRYEQYF. DNA for the CDR3: TGCGCCAGCAGCCAAGGCCCCAACGTGAGGTACGAGCAGTACTTC.

V and J are TRBV7-2 and TRBJ2-1; 10 bases map to TRBD1. The germline CDR1 and CDR2 sequences are SGHTA and FQGNSA. The CDR3 is made up of 15 amino acids. V trimming: 5 bases; J trimming: 4 bases; junction bases outside the gene matches: 5. CDR3 sequence: CASSRGTGDYNEQFF. The CDR3 nucleotides are TGTGCCAGCAGCCGGGGGACAGGGGATTACAATGAGCAGTTCTTC. Full variable domain (rest looked up from reference TRBV7-2 and TRBJ2-1): GAGVSQSPSNKVTEKGKDVELRCDPISGHTALYWYRQSLGQGLEFLIYFQGNSAPDKSGLPSDRFSAERTGGSVSTLTIQRTQQEDSAVYLCASSRGTGDYNEQFFGPGTRLTVL.

The V call is TRBV4-2, the J call TRBJ2-3, with 9 bases identical to TRBD2. After removal of 2 bases from V and 3 bases from J, the junction contained 6 bases not matched to a gene. The germline CDR1 and CDR2 sequences are LGHNA and YNFKEQ. This CDR3 region has 16 residues. CDR3 sequence: CASSQKLAGETDTQYF. The CDR3 region has the DNA TGTGCCAGCAGCCAAAAATTAGCGGGGGAGACAGATACGCAGTATTTT.

The chain combines TRBV4-3 with TRBJ2-1; possible D gene TRBD1, 6 bases. This CDR3 has 16 residues. Trimming stripped 0 bases from V and 1 base from J, with 10 bases between. Germline CDR1 LGHNA, CDR2 YSLEER. The chain's CDR3 is CASSQDFTGSYNEQFF. In DNA form, the CDR3 reads TGCGCCAGCAGCCAAGATTTCACAGGGTCCTACAATGAGCAGTTCTTC.

This sequence joins TRBV30 and TRBJ1-1, with 9 bases aligning to TRBD1. Germline CDR1 GTSNPN, CDR2 SVGIG (reference sequence). This CDR3 has 12 amino acids. With V trimmed by 5 bases and J by 6 bases, 4 bases remained unmatched. CDR3: CAWGTGIAEAFF. CDR3 coding DNA: TGTGCCTGGGGGACAGGGATCGCTGAAGCTTTCTTT.

The genes are TRBV28 and TRBJ2-7; 7 bases line up with TRBD1. Germline V CDR1 and CDR2: MDHEN, SYDVKM. V gave up 3 bases and J gave up 4 bases; unmatched junction bases: 9. This CDR3 contains 15 residues. The CDR3 sequence: CASSFTGVGVYEQYF. CDR3 DNA: TGTGCCAGCAGTTTCACAGGGGTCGGGGTTTACGAGCAGTACTTC.

The chain couples TRBV29-1 to TRBJ1-1; possibly TRBD1 for D (5 bases). The CDR3 loop spans 13 amino acids. Trimming cost V 4 bases and J 1 base, with 10 bases left between them. Per the germline V gene, CDR1 is SQVTM and CDR2 is ANQGSEA. The CDR3 sequence is CSVVAGWNTEAFF. The CDR3 DNA reads as TGCAGCGTTGTGGCAGGGTGGAACACTGAAGCTTTCTTT.